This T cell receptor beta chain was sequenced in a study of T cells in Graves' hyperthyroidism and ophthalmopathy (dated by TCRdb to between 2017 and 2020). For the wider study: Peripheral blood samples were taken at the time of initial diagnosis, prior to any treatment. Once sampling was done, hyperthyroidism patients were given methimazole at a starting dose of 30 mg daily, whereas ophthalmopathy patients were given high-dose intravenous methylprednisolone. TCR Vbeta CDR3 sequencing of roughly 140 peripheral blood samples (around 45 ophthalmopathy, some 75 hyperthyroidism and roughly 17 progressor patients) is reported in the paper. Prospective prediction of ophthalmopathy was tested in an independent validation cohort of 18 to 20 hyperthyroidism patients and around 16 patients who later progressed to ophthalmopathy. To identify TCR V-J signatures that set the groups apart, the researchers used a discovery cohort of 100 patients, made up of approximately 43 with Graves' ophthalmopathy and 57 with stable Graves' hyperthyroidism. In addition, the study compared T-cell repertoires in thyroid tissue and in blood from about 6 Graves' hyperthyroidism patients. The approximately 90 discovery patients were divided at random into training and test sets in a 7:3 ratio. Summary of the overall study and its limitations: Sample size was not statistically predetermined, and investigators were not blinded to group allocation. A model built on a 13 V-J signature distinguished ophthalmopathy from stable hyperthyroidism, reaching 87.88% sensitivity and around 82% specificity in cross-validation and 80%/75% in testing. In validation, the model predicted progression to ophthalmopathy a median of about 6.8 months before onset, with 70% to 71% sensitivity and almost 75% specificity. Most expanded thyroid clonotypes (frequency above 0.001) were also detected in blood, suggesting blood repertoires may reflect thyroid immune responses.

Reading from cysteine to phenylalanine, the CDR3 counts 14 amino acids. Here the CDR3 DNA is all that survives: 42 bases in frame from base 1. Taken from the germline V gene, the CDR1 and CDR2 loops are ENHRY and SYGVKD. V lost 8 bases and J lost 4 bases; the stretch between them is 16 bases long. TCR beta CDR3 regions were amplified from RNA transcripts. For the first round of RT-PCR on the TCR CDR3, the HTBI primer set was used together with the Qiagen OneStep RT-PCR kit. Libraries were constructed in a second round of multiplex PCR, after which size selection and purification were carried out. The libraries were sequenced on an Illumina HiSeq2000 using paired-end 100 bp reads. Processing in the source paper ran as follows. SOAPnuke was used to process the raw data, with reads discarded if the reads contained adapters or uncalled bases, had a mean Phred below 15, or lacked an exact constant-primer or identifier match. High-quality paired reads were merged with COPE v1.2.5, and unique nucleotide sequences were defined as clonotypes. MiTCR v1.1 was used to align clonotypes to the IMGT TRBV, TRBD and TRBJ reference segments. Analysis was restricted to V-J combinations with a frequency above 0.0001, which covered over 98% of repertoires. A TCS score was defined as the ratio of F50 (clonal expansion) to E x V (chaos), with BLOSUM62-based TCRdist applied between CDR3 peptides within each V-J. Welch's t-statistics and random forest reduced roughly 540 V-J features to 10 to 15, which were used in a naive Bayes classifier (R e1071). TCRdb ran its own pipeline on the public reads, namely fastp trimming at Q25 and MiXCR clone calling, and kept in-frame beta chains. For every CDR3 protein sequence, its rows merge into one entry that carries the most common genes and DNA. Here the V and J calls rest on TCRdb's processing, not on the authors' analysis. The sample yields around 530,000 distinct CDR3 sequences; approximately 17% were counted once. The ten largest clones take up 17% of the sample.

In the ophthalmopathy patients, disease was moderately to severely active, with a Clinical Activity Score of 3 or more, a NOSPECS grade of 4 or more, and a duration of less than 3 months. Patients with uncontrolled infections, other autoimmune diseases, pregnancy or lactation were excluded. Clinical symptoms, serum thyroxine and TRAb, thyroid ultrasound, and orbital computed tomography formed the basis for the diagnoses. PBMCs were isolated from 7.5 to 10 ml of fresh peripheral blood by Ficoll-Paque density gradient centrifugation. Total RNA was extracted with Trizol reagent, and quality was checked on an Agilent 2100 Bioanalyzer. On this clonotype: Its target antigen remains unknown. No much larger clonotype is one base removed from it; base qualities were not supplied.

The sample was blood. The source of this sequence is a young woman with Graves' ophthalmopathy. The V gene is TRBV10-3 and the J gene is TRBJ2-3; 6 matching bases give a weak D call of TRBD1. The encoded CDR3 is CAIQGTPGADTQYF. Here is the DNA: TGTGCCATCCAGGGGACCCCCGGCGCAGATACGCAGTATTTT.